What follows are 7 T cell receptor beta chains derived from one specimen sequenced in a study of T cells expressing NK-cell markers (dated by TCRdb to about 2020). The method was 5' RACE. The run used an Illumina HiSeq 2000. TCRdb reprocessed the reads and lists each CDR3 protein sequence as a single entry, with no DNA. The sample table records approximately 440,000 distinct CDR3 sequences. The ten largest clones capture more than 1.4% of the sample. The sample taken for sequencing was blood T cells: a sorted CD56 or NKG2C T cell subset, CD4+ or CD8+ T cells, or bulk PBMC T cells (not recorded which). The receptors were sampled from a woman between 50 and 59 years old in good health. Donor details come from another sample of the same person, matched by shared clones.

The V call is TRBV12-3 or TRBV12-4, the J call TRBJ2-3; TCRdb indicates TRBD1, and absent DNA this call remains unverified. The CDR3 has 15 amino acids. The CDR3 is CASSRTGVTTDTQYF.

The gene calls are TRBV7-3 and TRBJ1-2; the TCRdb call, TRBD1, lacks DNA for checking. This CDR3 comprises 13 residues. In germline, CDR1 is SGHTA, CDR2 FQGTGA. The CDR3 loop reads CASSLGPEAGYTF.

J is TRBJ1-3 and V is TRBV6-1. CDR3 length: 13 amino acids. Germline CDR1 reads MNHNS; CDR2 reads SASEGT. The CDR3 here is CASAGISGNTIYF.

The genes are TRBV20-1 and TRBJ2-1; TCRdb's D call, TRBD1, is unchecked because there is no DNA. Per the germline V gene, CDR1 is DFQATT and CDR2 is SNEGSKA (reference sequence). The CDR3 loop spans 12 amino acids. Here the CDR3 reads CSATRTSSEQFF.

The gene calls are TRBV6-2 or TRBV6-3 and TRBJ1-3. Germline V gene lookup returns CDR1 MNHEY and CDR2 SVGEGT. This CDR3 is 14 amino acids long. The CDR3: CATTLEHSGNTIYF.

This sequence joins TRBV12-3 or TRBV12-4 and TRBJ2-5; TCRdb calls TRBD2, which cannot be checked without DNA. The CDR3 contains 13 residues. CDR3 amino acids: CASSFGTSGTQYF.

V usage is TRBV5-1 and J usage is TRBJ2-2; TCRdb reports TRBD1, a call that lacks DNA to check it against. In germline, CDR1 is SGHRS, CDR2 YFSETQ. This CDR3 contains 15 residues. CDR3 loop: CASSSPGQDPPALFF. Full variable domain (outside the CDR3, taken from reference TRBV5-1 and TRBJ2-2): KAGVTQTPRYLIKTRGQQVTLSCSPISGHRSVSWYQQTPGQGLQFLFEYFSETQRNKGNFPGRFSGRQFSNSRSEMNVSTLELGDSALYLCASSSPGQDPPALFFGEGSRLTVL.